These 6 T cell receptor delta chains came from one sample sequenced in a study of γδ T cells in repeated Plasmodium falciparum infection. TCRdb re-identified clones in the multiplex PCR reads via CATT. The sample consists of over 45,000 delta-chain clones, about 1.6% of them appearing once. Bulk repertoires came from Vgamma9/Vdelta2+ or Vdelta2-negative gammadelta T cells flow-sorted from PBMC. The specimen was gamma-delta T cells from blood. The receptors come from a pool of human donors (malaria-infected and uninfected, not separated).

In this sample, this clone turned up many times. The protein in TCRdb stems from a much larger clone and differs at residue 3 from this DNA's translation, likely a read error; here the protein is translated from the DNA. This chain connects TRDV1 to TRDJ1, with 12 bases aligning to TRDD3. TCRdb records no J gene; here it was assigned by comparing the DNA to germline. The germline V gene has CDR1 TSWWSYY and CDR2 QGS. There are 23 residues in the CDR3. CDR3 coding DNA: TGTGCTATTGGGGAAAGTGTCTCCAAGTACTGGGGGATACTCCCTATGTACACCGATAAACTCATCTTT. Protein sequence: CAIGESVSKYWGILPMYTDKLIF.

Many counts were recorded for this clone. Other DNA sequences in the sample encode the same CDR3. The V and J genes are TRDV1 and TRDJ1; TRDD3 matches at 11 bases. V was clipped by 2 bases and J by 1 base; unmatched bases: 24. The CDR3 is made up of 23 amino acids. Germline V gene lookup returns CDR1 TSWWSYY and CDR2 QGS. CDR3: CALGEAGAFRLILGDRRTDKLIF. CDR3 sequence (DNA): TGTGCTCTTGGGGAAGCGGGTGCCTTCCGACTTATACTGGGGGATAGGCGCACCGATAAACTCATCTTT.

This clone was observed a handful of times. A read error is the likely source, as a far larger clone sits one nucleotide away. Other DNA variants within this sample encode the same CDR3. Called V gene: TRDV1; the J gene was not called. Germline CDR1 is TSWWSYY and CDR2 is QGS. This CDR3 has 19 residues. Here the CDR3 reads CALGVNFFLWPRETDKLIF. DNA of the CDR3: TGTGCTCTTGGGGTAAACTTTTTTCTATGGCCCCGAGAGACCGATAAACTCATCTTC.

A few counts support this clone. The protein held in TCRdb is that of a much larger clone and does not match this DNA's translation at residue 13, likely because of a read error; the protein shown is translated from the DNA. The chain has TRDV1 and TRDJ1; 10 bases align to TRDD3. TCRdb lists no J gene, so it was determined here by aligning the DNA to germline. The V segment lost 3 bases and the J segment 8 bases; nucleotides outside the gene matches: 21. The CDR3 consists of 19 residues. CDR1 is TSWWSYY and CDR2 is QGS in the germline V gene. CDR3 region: CALGDPWSGTGGCGVKLIF. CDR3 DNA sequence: TGTGCTCTTGGGGATCCGTGGTCGGGTACTGGGGGATGCGGCGTAAAACTCATCTTT.

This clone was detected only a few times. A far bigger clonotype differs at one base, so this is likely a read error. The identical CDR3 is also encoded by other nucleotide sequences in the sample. The CDR3 nucleotides are TGTGCTCTTGGGGAACCCCATCCTGTCCCGGGGGACCTGTCCGTCACCGATAAACTTATCTTT. This sequence encodes CALGEPHPVPGDLSVTDKLIF. No J gene call was made, and the V gene is TRDV1; TRDD3, the table's D call, was not compared with the DNA. CDR1 is TSWWSYY and CDR2 is QGS in the germline V gene. The CDR3 sequence is 21 residues long.

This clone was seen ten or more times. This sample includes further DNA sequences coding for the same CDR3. CDR3 residues: CACDTLPGLGDSLGGTDKLIF. The CDR3 DNA is TGTGCCTGTGACACCCTTCCCGGGCTGGGGGACTCCTTGGGAGGAACCGATAAACTCATCTTT. The chain has TRDV2 and TRDJ1, with 8 bases identical to TRDD3. The J gene, not given by TCRdb, was assigned here from a germline match of the nucleotide sequence. Trimming removed 0 bases from V and 2 bases from J; junction bases left unmatched: 22. Germline CDR1 is GEAIGNYY and CDR2 is EKD. The CDR3 runs to 21 residues.